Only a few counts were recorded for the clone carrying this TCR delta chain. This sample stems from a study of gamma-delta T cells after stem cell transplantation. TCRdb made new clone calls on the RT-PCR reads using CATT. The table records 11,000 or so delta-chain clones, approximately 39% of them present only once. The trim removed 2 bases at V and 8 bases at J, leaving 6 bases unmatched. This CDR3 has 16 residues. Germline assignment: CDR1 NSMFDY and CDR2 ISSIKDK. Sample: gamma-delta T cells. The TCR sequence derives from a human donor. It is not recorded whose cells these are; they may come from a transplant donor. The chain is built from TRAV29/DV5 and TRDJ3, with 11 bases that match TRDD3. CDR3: CAARIGGYAYTRQMFF. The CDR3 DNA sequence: TGTGCAGCAAGAATTGGGGGATACGCATACACCCGACAGATGTTTTTC. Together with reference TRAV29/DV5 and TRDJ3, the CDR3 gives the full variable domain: DQQVKQNSPSLSVQEGRISILNCDYTNSMFDYFLWYKKYPAEGPTFLISISSIKDKNEDGRFTVFLNKSAKHLSLHIVPSQPGDSAVYFCAARIGGYAYTRQMFFGTGIKLFVEP.